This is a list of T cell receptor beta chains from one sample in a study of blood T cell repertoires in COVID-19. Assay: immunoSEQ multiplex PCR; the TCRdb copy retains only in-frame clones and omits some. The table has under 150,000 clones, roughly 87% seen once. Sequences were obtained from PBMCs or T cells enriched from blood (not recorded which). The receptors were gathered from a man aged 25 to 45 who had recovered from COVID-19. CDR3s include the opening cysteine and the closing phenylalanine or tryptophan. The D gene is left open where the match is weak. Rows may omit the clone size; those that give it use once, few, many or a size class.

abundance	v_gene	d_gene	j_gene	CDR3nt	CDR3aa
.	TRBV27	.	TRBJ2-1	TGTGCCAGCAGTTCTCTGTTGGCGGGGAAGGACAATGAGCAGTTCTTC	CASSSLLAGKDNEQFF
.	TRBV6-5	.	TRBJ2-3	TGTGCCAGCAGCTTTGACAGTTACATGGGTACGCAGTATTTT	CASSFDSYMGTQYF
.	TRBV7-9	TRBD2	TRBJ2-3	TGTGCCAGCAGCTTCCTAGCGGGGGGCACAGATACGCAGTATTTT	CASSFLAGGTDTQYF
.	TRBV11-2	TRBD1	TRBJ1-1	TGTGCCAGCAGCTTAGATCCCCAGACAGGGACGGCTTTCTTT	CASSLDPQTGTAFF
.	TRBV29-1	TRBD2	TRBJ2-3	TGCAGCGTCAGGACTAGGGGTTTTGATACGCAGTATTTT	CSVRTRGFDTQYF
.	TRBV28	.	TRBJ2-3	TGTGCCAGCAGCTCGGGCACAGATACGCAGTATTTT	CASSSGTDTQYF
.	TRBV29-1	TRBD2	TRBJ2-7	TGCAGCGTTGTGACCCTGACTACTAGCGGGAGTTACGAGCAGTACTTC	CSVVTLTTSGSYEQYF
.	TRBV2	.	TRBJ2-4	TGTGCCACCATACCGATGAGCCATGTGCCGGGGTACTTC	CATIPMSHVPGYF
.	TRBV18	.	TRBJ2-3	TGTGCCAGCTCCCCGGACAGAACTAGCACAGATACGCAGTATTTT	CASSPDRTSTDTQYF
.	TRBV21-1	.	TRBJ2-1	TGTGCCAGCAGCTCCTTCGAACGGGAGGGCCCCAATGAGCAGTTCTTC	CASSSFEREGPNEQFF
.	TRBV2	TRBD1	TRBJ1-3	TGTGCCAGCGGGACAGAGGGAAACACCATATATTTT	CASGTEGNTIYF
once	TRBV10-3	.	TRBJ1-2	TGTGCCATCAGTGGGGCAGGGGAAGGCTACACCTTC	CAISGAGEGYTF
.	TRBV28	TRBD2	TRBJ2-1	TGTGCCAGCAGTTTGGGGACTAGCCTAAATGAGCAGTTCTTC	CASSLGTSLNEQFF
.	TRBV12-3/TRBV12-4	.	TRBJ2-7	TGTGCCAGCAGTCAGACAGGAACCTACGAGCAGTACTTC	CASSQTGTYEQYF